This T cell receptor (beta chain) was sequenced in a study of cytomegalovirus exposure and HLA in healthy donors. Whole-study findings and limits: Most TCRs appeared rarely, but some public TCRs recurred in many donors.

Note on this clone: Its antigen is currently unknown.

The PCR made use of 60 Vbeta and 13 Jbeta primers. The repertoire was sequenced with immunoSEQ multiplex PCR; TCRdb's copy has only in-frame clones and lacks some. The profile shows 150,000 to 200,000 clones, 70% to 85% of them singletons. This CDR3 has 15 amino acids. The germline CDR1 and CDR2 sequences are SGHTS and YDEGEE. The J segment lost 0 bases and the V segment lost 3 bases, leaving 3 bases of the junction unmatched. The chain is built from TRBV5-8 and TRBJ1-5; TRBD1 matches at 7 bases. The clonotype comes from a human donor in good health. Sequenced input: PBMCs. CDR3 nucleotide sequence: TGTGCCAGCAGCTGGGGGACAGATAGCAATCAGCCCCAGCATTTT. Translated: CASSWGTDSNQPQHF. Using reference TRBV5-8 and TRBJ1-5 for the parts outside the CDR3, the full variable domain is EAGVTQSPTHLIKTRGQQATLRCSPISGHTSVYWYQQALGLGLQFLLWYDEGEERNRGNFPPRFSGRQFPNYSSELNVNALELEDSALYLCASSWGTDSNQPQHFGDGTRLSIL.